Following are 25 T cell receptor beta chains from one sample sequenced in a study of tumor-infiltrating lymphocytes in primary liver carcinoma. Both blood RNA, taken from unsorted whole blood, and germline DNA were extracted. Production of TCR beta cDNA used 400 to 650 ng total RNA together with a constant-region primer. Libraries for TCR beta were built through three nested multiplex PCR rounds, which together made up a slightly modified ARM-PCR procedure. With TRBV1-TRBV30 forward primers and a C-beta reverse primer, the first two PCR rounds were run for 10 cycles each. TCRdb itself ran the multiplex PCR reads through MiXCR, one entry per CDR3 protein. The sample carries approximately 340,000 distinct CDR3 sequences, around 60% recorded once. Sample: peripheral blood. Receptors originate from a man aged 40-50 years with primary liver carcinoma and hepatitis B virus infection.

The chain couples TRBV23-1 to TRBJ2-3; 7 bases are shared with TRBD1. TRBV23-1 counts as an open reading frame of uncertain function. The CDR3 runs to 15 residues. Trimming removed 6 bases from V and 0 bases from J; junction bases left unmatched: 6. CDR3 nucleotides: TGCGCCAGCAGACCCCGGACAGGTAGCACAGATACGCAGTATTTT. Amino acid sequence: CASRPRTGSTDTQYF.

This clonotype was recorded a few times. V usage is TRBV28 and J usage is TRBJ1-2, with D hard to call. Trimming stripped 5 bases from V and 0 bases from J, with 4 bases between. Germline-derived CDR1 and CDR2 are MDHEN and SYDVKM. The CDR3 runs to 12 residues. Written as DNA, the CDR3 is TGTGCCAGCAGTGTAGCTAACTATGGCTACACCTTC. It is translated as CASSVANYGYTF.

The chain combines TRBV6-5 with TRBJ2-7; no clear D. Trimming left V 4 bases short and J 3 bases short, with 10 bases between. In germline, CDR1 is MNHEY, CDR2 SVGAGI. The CDR3 is 13 residues long. The CDR3 nucleotides are TGTGCCAGCAGTTCTTTGAGAGGCTACGAGCAGTACTTC. Translating gives CASSSLRGYEQYF.

On this clonotype itself: Relative to the germline gene, one junction end is altered; a read error may explain this. This chain joins TRBV11-2 and TRBJ2-7; the D gene is possibly TRBD2 (7 bases). Germline V lookup: CDR1 SGHAT, CDR2 FQNNGV. This CDR3 contains 17 residues. The CDR3 protein is CVSSLKGGARGHYEQYF. The CDR3 bases are TGTGTCAGCAGCTTAAAAGGGGGGGCCAGGGGACACTACGAGCAATACTTC.

Regarding this clonotype: A clone one base away is much larger, so this may be a read error. The DNA for the CDR3 is TGTGCCGGCAGTCCCCTGGGGGGATCTGGGGCCAACGTCCTGACTTTC. It codes for CAGSPLGGSGANVLTF. V usage is TRBV6-5 and J usage is TRBJ2-6, with a weak D call TRBD2 (6 bases). This CDR3 has 16 amino acids. Germline CDR1 is MNHEY and CDR2 is SVGAGI.

Worth noting for this clonotype: The CDR3 end shows no conserved phenylalanine or tryptophan, and so a read error is likely. The genes are TRBV10-3 and TRBJ2-3, with D uncertain. Per the germline V gene, CDR1 is ENHRY and CDR2 is SYGVKD. The CDR3 runs to 13 residues. CDR3 DNA sequence: TGTGCCATCAGTGACAGTCAGTCAGATGCGCAGTATTCT. Its protein is CAISDSQSDAQYS.

This chain joins TRBV7-6 and TRBJ2-7; D is possibly TRBD1 (6 bases). The CDR3 has 14 amino acids. V lost 4 bases and J lost 5, with 15 bases in between. Germline values: CDR1 SGHVS, CDR2 FNYEAQ. The DNA of the CDR3 is TGTGCCAGCAGCTATAACAGGGCTGACCACGAGCAGTACTTC. It specifies CASSYNRADHEQYF.

A remark on this clonotype: A junction boundary mismatches the germline segment, possibly from a read error. This rearrangement joins TRBV11-1 to TRBJ2-1; D may be TRBD2 (6 bases). Germline V gene sequence: CDR1 SGHAT, CDR2 FQDESV (reference sequence). The CDR3 totals 14 residues. The CDR3 coding sequence is TGTACCAGCGGCGGGGCCAACCTAAACAATGAGCAGTTTTTC. The encoded protein is CTSGGANLNNEQFF. Using reference TRBV11-1 and TRBJ2-1 for the parts outside the CDR3, the full variable domain is EAEVAQSPRYKITEKSQAVAFWCDPISGHATLYWYRQILGQGPELLVQFQDESVVDDSQLPKDRFSAERLKGVDSTLKIQPAELGDSAMYLCTSGGANLNNEQFFGPGTRLTVL.

This clonotype was seen at least ten times. The chain has TRBV12-3 or TRBV12-4 and TRBJ1-5; 9 positions match TRBD1. The V segment lost 3 bases and the J segment 8 bases; nucleotides outside the gene matches: 2. CDR3 length: 13 residues. As DNA, the CDR3 is TGTGCCAGCAGTTTGGACAGGGGAAAGCCCCAGCATTTT. Its protein is CASSLDRGKPQHF.

This CDR3 reads CASSHRREAAADTQYF. CDR3 bases: TGTGCCAGCAGCCACCGACGGGAAGCAGCGGCAGATACGCAGTATTTT. This chain connects TRBV4-2 to TRBJ2-3, with D perhaps TRBD2 (5 bases). V was pared by 3 bases and J by 4 bases, with 17 bases between. CDR3 length: 16 residues. Germline lookup yields CDR1 LGHNA and CDR2 YNFKEQ.

Concerning this clonotype: One end of the junction does not line up with germline, which may come from a read error. The V call is TRBV11-2, the J call TRBJ2-3; TRBD2 is a possible D gene (5 bases). CDR1 is SGHAT, CDR2 FQNNGV, per germline. The CDR3 is made up of 15 amino acids. CDR3 in DNA: TGTCCCAGCAGCCTTTTAGGAGGCGAGAAGAATACGCAGTATTTT. Translated, it gives CPSSLLGGEKNTQYF. Full variable domain (outside the CDR3, taken from reference TRBV11-2 and TRBJ2-3): EAGVAQSPRYKIIEKRQSVAFWCNPISGHATLYWYQQILGQGPKLLIQFQNNGVVDDSQLPKDRFSAERLKGVDSTLKIQPAKLEDSAVYLCPSSLLGGEKNTQYFGPGTRLTVL.

This clonotype was found many times. The rearrangement links TRBV6-5 to TRBJ1-4, with TRBD1 identical over 8 bases. Germline-derived CDR1 and CDR2 are MNHEY and SVGAGI. The CDR3 is made up of 14 amino acids. Trimming removed 5 bases from V and 8 bases from J; junction bases left unmatched: 7. CDR3 in DNA: TGTGCCAGCAGTCGGACAGGGCTCAACGAAAAACTGTTTTTT. Protein product: CASSRTGLNEKLFF.

With regard to this clonotype: This may come from a read error, since a much larger clone is one base off. The rearrangement joins TRBV4-2 to TRBJ1-1; D unresolved. The V gene lost 6 bases and the J gene lost 8 bases, with 19 bases spanning the gap. The CDR3 contains 14 residues. Germline CDR1 LGHNA, CDR2 YNFKEQ. In DNA form, the CDR3 reads TGTGCCAGCAGGTACGGGGTCCGGGTAACAGAAGCTTTCTTT. This sequence encodes CASRYGVRVTEAFF.

This clonotype was recorded only once. Its ends do not fully match the called genes, so a read error is possible. This chain connects TRBV11-2 to TRBJ2-1, with unresolved D. The germline gives CDR1 SGHAT, CDR2 FQNNGV. CDR3 size: 15 residues. CDR3 sequence reads: CASSLSLTSYAEKFF. The CDR3 DNA reads TGTGCCAGCAGCCTTAGCCTGACTTCCTACGCTGAGAAGTTCTTC.

Concerning this clonotype: Its ends do not fully match the called genes, so a read error is possible. V gene TRBV10-3 combines with J gene TRBJ2-7; D call uncertain. The germline V gene encodes CDR1 ENHRY and CDR2 SYGVKD. This CDR3 is 14 amino acids long. This CDR3 is CAVSESIGYYEQYF. CDR3 DNA sequence: TGTGCCGTCAGTGAGTCGATAGGTTACTACGAGCAGTACTTC.

On this clonotype: A much larger clone differs by one base, so this may be a read error. For the CDR3, the DNA is TGCGCCAGCAGCGAGACAACATGGAACACCGGGGAGCTGTTTTTT. This gives the protein CASSETTWNTGELFF. The chain links TRBV5-1 to TRBJ2-2; no clear D. V gave up 4 bases and J gave up 1 base, with 11 bases separating them. The CDR3 spans 15 residues. Looked up from germline, CDR1 is SGHRS and CDR2 is YFSETQ.

This clonotype was counted at least ten times. The chain couples TRBV4-1 to TRBJ2-1, with no clear D. CDR3 length equals 13 residues. The V and J ends lost 4 bases and 6 bases respectively, with 10 bases between them. Germline assignment: CDR1 MGHRA and CDR2 YSYEKL. The CDR3 region is CASSRSRANEQFF. Written as DNA, the CDR3 is TGCGCCAGCAGCCGGTCAAGAGCCAATGAGCAGTTCTTC.

With regard to this clonotype: The final CDR3 position lacks the conserved phenylalanine or tryptophan, pointing to a likely read error. This chain connects TRBV11-2 to TRBJ1-1; D possibly corresponds to TRBD1 (6 bases). The CDR3 is 16 amino acids. The V end was cut by 1 base, the J end by 5 bases, with 17 bases between. The germline V gene has CDR1 SGHAT and CDR2 FQNNGV. The DNA of the CDR3 is TGTGCCAGCAGCTTAGCAGGCACAGGGTGGTTGACTGAAGCTTTCTAT. It translates to CASSLAGTGWLTEAFY.

For this clonotype: A read error may produce the germline difference seen at one junction end. The chain employs TRBV11-2 and TRBJ2-5, with D perhaps TRBD1 or TRBD2 (5 bases each). The CDR3 contains 14 residues. Germline-derived CDR1 and CDR2 are SGHAT and FQNNGV. The CDR3 region is CASNLYVGTETQYF. CDR3 bases: TGTGCCAGCAACTTATATGTCGGGACAGAGACCCAGTACTTC.

The gene calls are TRBV5-1 and TRBJ2-7, with 7 bases identical to TRBD2. The germline CDR1 and CDR2 sequences are SGHRS and YFSETQ. This CDR3 contains 14 residues. V shed 1 base, J shed 2 bases, and the junction held 3 bases outside the gene matches. Here the CDR3 reads CASSLRGEPYEQYF. The CDR3, as DNA: TGCGCCAGCAGCTTGCGGGGGGAGCCCTACGAGCAGTACTTC.

Comment on this clonotype: This may be a read error: a much more frequent sequence differs by one nucleotide. This sequence joins TRBV12-3 or TRBV12-4 and TRBJ1-2; maybe TRBD1 (5 bases). The CDR3 length is 13 residues. CDR3 protein: CASRRDGNYGCTF. In DNA, the CDR3 is TGTGCCAGCAGAAGGGACGGGAACTATGGCTGCACCTTC.

This clonotype occurred many times. The chain is built from TRBV11-1 and TRBJ2-7, with a tentative D call TRBD1 (6 bases). The CDR3 extends over 14 amino acids. Between the trimmed V and J ends, which lost 3 bases and 7 bases, there was a span of 16 bases. Germline CDR1 reads SGHAT; CDR2 reads FQDESV (reference sequence). Here the CDR3 DNA reads TGTGCCAGCAGCTTGGACAGTTCTACTGGAGAGCAGTACTTC. Translated: CASSLDSSTGEQYF.

Note on this clonotype: At one of its ends the junction is not consistent with the germline gene, which may arise from a read error. The chain combines TRBV11-1 with TRBJ2-1; D is undetermined. This CDR3 has 14 residues. Germline CDR1 SGHAT, CDR2 FQDESV (reference sequence). The CDR3 nucleotides are TGCGCCAGCAGCCGGGCAGGCACCAGTAATGAGCAGTTCTTC. Protein product: CASSRAGTSNEQFF.

Remarks on this clonotype: This may be a read error, as it is one base from a much larger clone. CDR3 bases: TGTGCCATCAGGGGTCAGGGAGAAAAGGAGTACTTC. It is translated as CAIRGQGEKEYF. The genes are TRBV10-3 and TRBJ2-7; D could derive from TRBD1 or TRBD2 (5 bases each). The CDR3 spans 12 residues. Trimming pared 6 bases from V and 11 bases from J, leaving 17 bases between. Germline CDR1 reads ENHRY; CDR2 reads SYGVKD.

The chain is built from TRBV7-9 and TRBJ1-6; D is unclear. CDR1 SEHNR and CDR2 FQNEAQ come from the germline V gene (reference sequence). This CDR3 has 12 residues. V was clipped by 7 bases and J by 4 bases, with 5 bases between them. The CDR3, as DNA: TGTGCCAGCAACGTATATAATTCACCCCTCCACTTT. Translating it yields CASNVYNSPLHF.